This T cell receptor beta chain came from a study of identical twins. General observations from the study: The study found weaker excess twin sharing in beta out-of-frame sequences.

A few counts support this clonotype. The antigen is unknown. Germline V lookup: CDR1 SSHAT, CDR2 FNYEAQ (reference sequence). V was clipped by 0 bases and J by 8 bases, with 17 bases between them. The CDR3 consists of 16 residues. TCRdb redid the calling of the 5' RACE reads with MiXCR, one entry per CDR3 protein. The data show approximately 220,000 distinct CDR3 sequences, 6.5% to 9% seen once. Only healthy Caucasians were enrolled as donors. A further study also used this sample, focusing on yellow fever vaccine responses in identical twins. From that report: As reported, the vaccine T cell response of twins seemed partly convergent and partly personalized.

The gene calls are TRBV7-7 and TRBJ2-1, with D tentatively TRBD2 (6 bases). Sequencing was done on a sample of CD8+ T cells sorted from blood. The clonotype originates from a woman younger than 30 in good health. CDR3 DNA: TGTGCCAGCAGCTTAGCGGGTGAGGGAGGTAGGGATGAGCAGTTCTTC. It codes for CASSLAGEGGRDEQFF.